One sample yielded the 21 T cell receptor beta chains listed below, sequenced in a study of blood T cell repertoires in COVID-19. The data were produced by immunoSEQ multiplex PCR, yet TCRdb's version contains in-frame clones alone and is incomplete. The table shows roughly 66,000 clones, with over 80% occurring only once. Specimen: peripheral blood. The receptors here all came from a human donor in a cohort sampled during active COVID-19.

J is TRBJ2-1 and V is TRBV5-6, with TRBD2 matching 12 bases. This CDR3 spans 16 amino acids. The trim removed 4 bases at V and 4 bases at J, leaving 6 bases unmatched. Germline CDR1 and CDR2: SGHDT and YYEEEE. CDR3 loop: CASSVRLAGDYNEQFF. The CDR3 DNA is TGTGCCAGCAGCGTCCGACTAGCGGGGGATTACAATGAGCAGTTCTTC.

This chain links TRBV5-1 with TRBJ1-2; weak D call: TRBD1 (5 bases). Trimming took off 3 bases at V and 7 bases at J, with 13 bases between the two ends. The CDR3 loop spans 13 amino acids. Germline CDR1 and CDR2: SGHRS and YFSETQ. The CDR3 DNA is TGCGCCAGCAGCTCAGAAGGGGAGGGTGGCTACACCTTC. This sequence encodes CASSSEGEGGYTF.

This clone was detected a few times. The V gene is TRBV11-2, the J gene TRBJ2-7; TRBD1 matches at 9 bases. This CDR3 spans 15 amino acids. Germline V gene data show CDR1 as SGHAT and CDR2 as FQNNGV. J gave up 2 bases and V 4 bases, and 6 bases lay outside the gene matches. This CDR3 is CASSSYRGQAYEQYF. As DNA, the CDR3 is TGTGCCAGCAGCTCGTACAGGGGGCAAGCCTACGAGCAGTACTTC.

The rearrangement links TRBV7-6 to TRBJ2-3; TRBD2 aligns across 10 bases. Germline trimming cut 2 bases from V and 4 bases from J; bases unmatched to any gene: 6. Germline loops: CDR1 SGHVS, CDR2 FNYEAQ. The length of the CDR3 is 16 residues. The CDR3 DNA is TGTGCCAGCAGCTTATTTAGCGGGAGGCAAGCAGATACGCAGTATTTT. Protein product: CASSLFSGRQADTQYF.

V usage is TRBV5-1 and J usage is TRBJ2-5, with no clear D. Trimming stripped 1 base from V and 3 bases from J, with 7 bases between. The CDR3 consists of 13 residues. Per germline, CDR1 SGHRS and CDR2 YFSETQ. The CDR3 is CASSLFGEETQYF. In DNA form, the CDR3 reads TGCGCCAGCAGCTTGTTCGGAGAAGAGACCCAGTACTTC.

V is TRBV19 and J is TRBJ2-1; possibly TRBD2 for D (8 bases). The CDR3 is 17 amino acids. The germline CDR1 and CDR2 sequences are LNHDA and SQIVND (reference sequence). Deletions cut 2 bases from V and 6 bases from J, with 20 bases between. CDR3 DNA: TGTGCCAGTAGTATACGGGGGGGGGACAGCCTCAGCAATGAGCAGTTCTTC. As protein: CASSIRGGDSLSNEQFF. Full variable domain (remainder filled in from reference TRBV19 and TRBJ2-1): DGGITQSPKYLFRKEGQNVTLSCEQNLNHDAMYWYRQDPGQGLRLIYYSQIVNDFQKGDIAEGYSVSREKKESFPLTVTSAQKNPTAFYLCASSIRGGDSLSNEQFFGPGTRLTVL.

The chain's CDR3 is CASSVAPGQGIGAEAFF. The CDR3 DNA reads TGTGCCAGCAGCGTAGCCCCAGGACAGGGGATTGGTGCTGAAGCTTTCTTT. This chain joins TRBV9 and TRBJ1-1; the match to TRBD1 covers 9 bases. V dropped 0 bases and J dropped 6; count of bases not matched to a gene: 12. This CDR3 region has 17 residues. Germline-derived CDR1 and CDR2 are SGDLS and YYNGEE. Based on the CDR3 plus reference TRBV9 and TRBJ1-1, the full variable domain is DSGVTQTPKHLITATGQRVTLRCSPRSGDLSVYWYQQSLDQGLQFLIQYYNGEERAKGNILERFSAQQFPDLHSELNLSSLELGDSALYFCASSVAPGQGIGAEAFFGQGTRLTVV.

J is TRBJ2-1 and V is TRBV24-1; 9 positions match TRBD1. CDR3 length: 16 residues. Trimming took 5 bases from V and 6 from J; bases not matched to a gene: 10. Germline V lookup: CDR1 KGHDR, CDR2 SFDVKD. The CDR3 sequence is CATSGATGQGPNEQFF. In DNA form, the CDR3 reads TGTGCCACCAGTGGGGCCACCGGACAGGGGCCCAATGAGCAGTTCTTC.

DNA for the CDR3: TGTGCCAGCATAGGACAGGGTCCTGAAGCTTTCTTT. Protein: CASIGQGPEAFF. The rearrangement uses TRBV2 and TRBJ1-1, with TRBD1 matching 8 bases. The V gene's germline CDR1 is SNHLY and CDR2 FYNNEI. With V trimmed by 7 bases and J by 6 bases, 4 bases remained unmatched. The CDR3 totals 12 residues.

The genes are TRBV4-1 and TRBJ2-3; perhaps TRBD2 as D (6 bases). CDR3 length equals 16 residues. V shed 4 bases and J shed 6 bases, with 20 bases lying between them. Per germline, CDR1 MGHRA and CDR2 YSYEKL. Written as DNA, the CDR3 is TGCGCCAGCAGCCGGACGGGACTCCCTGGCCTTGATACGCAGTATTTT. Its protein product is CASSRTGLPGLDTQYF.

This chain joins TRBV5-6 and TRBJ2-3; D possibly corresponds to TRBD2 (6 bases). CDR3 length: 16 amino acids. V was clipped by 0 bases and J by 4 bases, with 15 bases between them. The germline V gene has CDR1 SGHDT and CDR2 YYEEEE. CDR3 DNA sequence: TGTGCCAGCAGCTTGGGCGGGGCCCTTGTGTCAGATACGCAGTATTTT. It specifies CASSLGGALVSDTQYF.

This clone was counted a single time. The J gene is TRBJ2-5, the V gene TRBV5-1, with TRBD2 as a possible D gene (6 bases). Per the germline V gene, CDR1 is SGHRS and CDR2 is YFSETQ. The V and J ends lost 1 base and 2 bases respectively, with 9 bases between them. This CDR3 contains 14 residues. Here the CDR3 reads CASSLFGGQETQYF. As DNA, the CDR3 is TGCGCCAGCAGCTTGTTCGGGGGACAAGAGACCCAGTACTTC.

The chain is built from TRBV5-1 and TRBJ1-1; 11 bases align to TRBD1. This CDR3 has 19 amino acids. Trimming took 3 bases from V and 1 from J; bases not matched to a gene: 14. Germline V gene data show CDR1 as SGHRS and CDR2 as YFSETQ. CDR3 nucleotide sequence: TGCGCCAGCAGCTCAATACAACCGGGACAGGGGGGAGCGAACACTGAAGCTTTCTTT. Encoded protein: CASSSIQPGQGGANTEAFF.

DNA for the CDR3: TGTGCCAGTAGTATAGGGGGCTCGGGCGGGGAGCTGTTTTTT. Protein product: CASSIGGSGGELFF. The chain couples TRBV19 to TRBJ2-2; TRBD1 is a possible D gene (5 bases). The V end was cut by 1 base, the J end by 7 bases, with 10 bases between. Germline CDR1 and CDR2: LNHDA and SQIVND (reference sequence). CDR3 length: 14 amino acids.

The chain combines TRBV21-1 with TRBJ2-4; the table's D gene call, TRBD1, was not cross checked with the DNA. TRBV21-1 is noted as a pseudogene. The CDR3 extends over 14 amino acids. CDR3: CASSQGGAKNIQYF. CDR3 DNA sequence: TGTGCCAGCAGCCAGGGGGGAGCCAAAAACATTCAGTACTTC.

CDR3 coding DNA: TGTGCCAGTGTAAAGGCAGGGTCCCCCCGTGGCTACACCTTC. Protein: CASVKAGSPRGYTF. The chain couples TRBV19 to TRBJ1-2; tentative D call: TRBD1 (5 bases). Deletions cut 8 bases from V and 7 bases from J, with 20 bases between. Per germline, CDR1 LNHDA and CDR2 SQIVND (reference sequence). The CDR3 has 14 amino acids.

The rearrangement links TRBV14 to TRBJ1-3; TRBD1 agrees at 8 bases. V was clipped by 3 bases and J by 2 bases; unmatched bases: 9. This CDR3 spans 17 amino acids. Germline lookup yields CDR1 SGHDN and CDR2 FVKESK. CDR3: CASSQKRGQGTGNTIYF. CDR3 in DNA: TGTGCCAGCAGCCAGAAGCGAGGACAGGGAACTGGAAACACCATATATTTT.

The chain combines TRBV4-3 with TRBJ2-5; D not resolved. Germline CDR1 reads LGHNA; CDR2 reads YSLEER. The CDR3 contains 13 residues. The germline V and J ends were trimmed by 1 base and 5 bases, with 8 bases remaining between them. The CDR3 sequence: CASSQVELETQYF. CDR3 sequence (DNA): TGCGCCAGCAGCCAAGTTGAGTTGGAGACCCAGTACTTC.

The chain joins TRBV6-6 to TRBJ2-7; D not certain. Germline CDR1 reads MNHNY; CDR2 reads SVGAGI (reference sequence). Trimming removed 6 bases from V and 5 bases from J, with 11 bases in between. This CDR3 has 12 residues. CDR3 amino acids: CASRRVVHEQYF. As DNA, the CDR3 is TGTGCCAGCAGACGGGTAGTGCACGAGCAGTACTTC.

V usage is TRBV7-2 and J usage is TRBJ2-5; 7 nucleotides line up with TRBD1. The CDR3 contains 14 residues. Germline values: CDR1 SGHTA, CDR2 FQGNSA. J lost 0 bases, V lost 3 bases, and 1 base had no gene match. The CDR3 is CASSLGQHQETQYF. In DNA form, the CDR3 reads TGTGCCAGCAGCTTGGGACAGCACCAAGAGACCCAGTACTTC.

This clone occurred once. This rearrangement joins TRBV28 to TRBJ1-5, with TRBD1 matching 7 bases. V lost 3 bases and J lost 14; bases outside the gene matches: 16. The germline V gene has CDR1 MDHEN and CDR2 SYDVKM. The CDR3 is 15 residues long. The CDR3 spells CASSLPRDSQAMEHF. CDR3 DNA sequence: TGTGCCAGCAGTTTGCCCCGGGACAGCCAAGCTATGGAGCATTTT.